One TCR beta chain is described in this entry. Produced via immunoSEQ multiplex PCR; TCRdb's table is partial and in-frame only. The sample has more than 200,000 clones, about 65% seen once. This sample stems from a study of shared clonotypes between healthy human individuals. V was cut by 1 base and J by 6 bases, with 13 bases left in between. Germline lookup yields CDR1 SGHDN and CDR2 FVKESK. This CDR3 has 14 amino acids. The gene calls are TRBV14 and TRBJ2-7; tentatively, D is TRBD2 (5 bases). Specimen: memory CD4+ T cells sorted from blood. As for subset: CD45RA-negative fraction. The clonotype was recovered from a man aged 25-40 years in good health. CDR3 in DNA: TGTGCCAGCAGCCAAGCCGGGGTAGCAGCCGAGCAGTACTTC. This codes for CASSQAGVAAEQYF.